This T cell receptor (beta chain) is drawn from a study of T cell responses to AZD1222 COVID-19 vaccine. Notes on the study in general: Baseline seropositives among AZD1222 recipients totaled only five to seven.

The assay was immunoSEQ multiplex PCR, and TCRdb's table has in-frame clones only and misses some. This sample yields about 130,000 clones, of which approximately 89% are seen a single time; under 7% belongs to the top ten. Note on this clone: Its specificity is unknown.

Sequenced here: peripheral blood, sampled on day 0 of AZD1222 vaccination. The clonotype comes from an adult in good health.

CDR3 DNA: TGTGCCAGCTCGGCCTTCTCTGGAAACACCATATATTTT. This codes for CASSAFSGNTIYF. The V call is TRBV2, the J call TRBJ1-3; D unresolved. V was clipped by 8 bases and J by 0 bases, with 8 bases between them. CDR1 and CDR2 (germline): SNHLY, FYNNEI. The CDR3 is 13 amino acids.